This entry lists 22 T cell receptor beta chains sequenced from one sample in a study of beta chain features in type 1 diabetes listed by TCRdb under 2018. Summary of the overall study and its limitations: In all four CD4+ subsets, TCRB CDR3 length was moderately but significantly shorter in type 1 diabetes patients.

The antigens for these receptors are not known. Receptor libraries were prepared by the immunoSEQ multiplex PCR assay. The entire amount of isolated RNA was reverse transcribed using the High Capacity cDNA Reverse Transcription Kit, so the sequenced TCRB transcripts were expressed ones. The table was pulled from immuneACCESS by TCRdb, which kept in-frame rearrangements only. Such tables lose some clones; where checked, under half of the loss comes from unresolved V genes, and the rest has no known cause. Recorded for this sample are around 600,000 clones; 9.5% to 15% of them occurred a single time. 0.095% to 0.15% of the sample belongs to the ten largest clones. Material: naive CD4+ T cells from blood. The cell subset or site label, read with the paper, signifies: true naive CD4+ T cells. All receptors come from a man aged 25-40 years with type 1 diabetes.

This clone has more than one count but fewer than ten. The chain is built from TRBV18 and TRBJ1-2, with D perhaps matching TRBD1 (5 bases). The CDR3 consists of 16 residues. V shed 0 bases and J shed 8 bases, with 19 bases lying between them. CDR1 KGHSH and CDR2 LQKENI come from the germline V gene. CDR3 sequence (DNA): TGTGCCAGCTCACCACCGGTTGGGGGAGCTCCGTGGGGCTACACCTTC. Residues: CASSPPVGGAPWGYTF.

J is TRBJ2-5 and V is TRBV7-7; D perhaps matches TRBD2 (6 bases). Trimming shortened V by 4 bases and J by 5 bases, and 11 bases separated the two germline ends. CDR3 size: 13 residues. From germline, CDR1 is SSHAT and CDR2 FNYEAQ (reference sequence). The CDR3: CASSSSGVETQYF. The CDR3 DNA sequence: TGTGCCAGCAGCTCCTCGGGAGTGGAGACCCAGTACTTC.

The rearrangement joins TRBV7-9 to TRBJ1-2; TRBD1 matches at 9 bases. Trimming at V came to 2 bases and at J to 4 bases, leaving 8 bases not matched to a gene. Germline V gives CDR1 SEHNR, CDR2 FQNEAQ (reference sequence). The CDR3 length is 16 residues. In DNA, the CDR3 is TGTGCCAGCAGCTTACGGGACAGGGAAGGGGCCTATGGCTACACCTTC. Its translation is CASSLRDREGAYGYTF.

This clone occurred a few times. In DNA, the CDR3 is TGTGCCAGCTCACCACTTACAGGGGTCCCGGTCCCGGCCTCTGGGGCCAACGTCCTGACTTTC. It codes for CASSPLTGVPVPASGANVLTF. The chain uses TRBV18 and TRBJ2-6, with TRBD1 matching over 7 bases. The CDR3 loop spans 21 amino acids. The V gene end was trimmed by 1 base and the J gene end by 0 bases; junction bases not matched to a gene: 15. Germline V lookup: CDR1 KGHSH, CDR2 LQKENI.

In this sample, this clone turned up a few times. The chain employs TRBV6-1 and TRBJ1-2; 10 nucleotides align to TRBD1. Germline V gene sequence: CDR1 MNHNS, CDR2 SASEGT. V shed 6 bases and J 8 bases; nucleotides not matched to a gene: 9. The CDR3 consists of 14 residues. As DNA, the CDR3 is TGTGCCAGCAGACCGGGACAGGGGAACCGCGGCTACACCTTC. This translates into CASRPGQGNRGYTF.

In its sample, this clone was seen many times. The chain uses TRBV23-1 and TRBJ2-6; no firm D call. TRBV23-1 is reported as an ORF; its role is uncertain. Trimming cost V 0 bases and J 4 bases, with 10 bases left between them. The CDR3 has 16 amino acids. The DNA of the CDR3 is TGCGCCAGCAGTCAATCTCATGGGAACGGGGCCAACGTCCTGACTTTC. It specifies CASSQSHGNGANVLTF.

In DNA, the CDR3 is TGTGCCAGCAGTTTCCAAGGGACTAGCGGATCCTACAATGAGCAGTTCTTC. Amino acids: CASSFQGTSGSYNEQFF. This chain connects TRBV27 to TRBJ2-1; 11 nucleotides line up with TRBD2. Looked up from germline, CDR1 is MNHEY and CDR2 is SMNVEV (reference sequence). The CDR3 totals 17 residues. The V segment lost 3 bases and the J segment 1 base; nucleotides outside the gene matches: 5.

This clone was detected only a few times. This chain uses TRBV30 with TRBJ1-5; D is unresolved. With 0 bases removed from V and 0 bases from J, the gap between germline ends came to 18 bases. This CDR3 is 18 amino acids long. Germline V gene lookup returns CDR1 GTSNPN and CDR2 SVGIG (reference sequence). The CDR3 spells CAWSVRQDLTYSNQPQHF. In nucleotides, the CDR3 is TGTGCCTGGAGTGTACGGCAGGATCTGACCTATAGCAATCAGCCCCAGCATTTT.

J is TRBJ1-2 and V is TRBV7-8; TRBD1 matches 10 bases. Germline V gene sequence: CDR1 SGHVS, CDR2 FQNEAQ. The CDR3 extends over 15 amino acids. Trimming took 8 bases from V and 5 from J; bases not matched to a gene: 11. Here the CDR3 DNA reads TGTGCCAGCGCCTCCGGGACAGGGGTAGAGTATGGCTACACCTTC. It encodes CASASGTGVEYGYTF.

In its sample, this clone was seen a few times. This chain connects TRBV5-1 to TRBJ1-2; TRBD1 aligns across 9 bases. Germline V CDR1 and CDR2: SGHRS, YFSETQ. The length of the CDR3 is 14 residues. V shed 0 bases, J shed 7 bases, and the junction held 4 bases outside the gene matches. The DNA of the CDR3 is TGCGCCAGCAGCTTGGACTGGGACAGGGTTGGCTACACCTTC. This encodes CASSLDWDRVGYTF.

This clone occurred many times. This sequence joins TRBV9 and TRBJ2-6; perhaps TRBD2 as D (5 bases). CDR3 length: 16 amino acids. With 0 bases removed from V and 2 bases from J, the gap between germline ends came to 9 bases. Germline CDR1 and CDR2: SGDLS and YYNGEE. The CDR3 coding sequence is TGTGCCAGCAGCGTAGCGCCCGGGGCTGGGGCCAACGTCCTGACTTTC. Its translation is CASSVAPGAGANVLTF.

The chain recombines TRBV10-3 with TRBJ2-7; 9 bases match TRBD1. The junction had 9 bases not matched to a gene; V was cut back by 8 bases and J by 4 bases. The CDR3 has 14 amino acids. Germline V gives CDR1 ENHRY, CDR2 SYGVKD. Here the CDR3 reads CAISGTGFVYEQYF. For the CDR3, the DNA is TGTGCCATCTCCGGGACAGGGTTCGTATACGAGCAGTACTTC.

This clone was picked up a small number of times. CDR3 residues: CASSQGANSPLHF. The CDR3 coding sequence is TGTGCCAGCAGCCAGGGGGCGAATTCACCCCTCCACTTT. This chain links TRBV4-2 with TRBJ1-6, with D possibly matching TRBD1 (6 bases). With 3 bases removed from V and 7 bases from J, the gap between germline ends came to 7 bases. In germline, CDR1 is LGHNA, CDR2 YNFKEQ. The CDR3 runs 13 residues.

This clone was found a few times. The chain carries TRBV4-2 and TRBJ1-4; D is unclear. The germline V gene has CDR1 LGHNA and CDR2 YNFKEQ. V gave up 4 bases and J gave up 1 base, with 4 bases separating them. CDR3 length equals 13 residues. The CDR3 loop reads CASSPGTNEKLFF. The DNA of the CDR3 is TGTGCCAGCAGCCCCGGAACTAATGAAAAACTGTTTTTT.

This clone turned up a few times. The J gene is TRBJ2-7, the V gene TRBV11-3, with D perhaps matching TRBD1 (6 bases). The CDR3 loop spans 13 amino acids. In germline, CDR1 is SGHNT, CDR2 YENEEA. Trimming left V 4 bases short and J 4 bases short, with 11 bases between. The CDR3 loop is CASSSPGVYEQYF. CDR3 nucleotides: TGTGCCAGCAGCTCTCCAGGGGTTTACGAGCAGTACTTC.

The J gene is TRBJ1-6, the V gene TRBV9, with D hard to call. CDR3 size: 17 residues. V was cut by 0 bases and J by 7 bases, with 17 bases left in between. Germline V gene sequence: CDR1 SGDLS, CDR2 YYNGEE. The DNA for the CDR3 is TGTGCCAGCAGCGTAGGTCCCCATACAAGAGAGAATTCACCCCTCCACTTT. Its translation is CASSVGPHTRENSPLHF.

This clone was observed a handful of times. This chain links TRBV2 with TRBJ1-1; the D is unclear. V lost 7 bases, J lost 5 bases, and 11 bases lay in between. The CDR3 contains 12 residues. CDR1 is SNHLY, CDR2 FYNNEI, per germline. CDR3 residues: CASNEGETEAFF. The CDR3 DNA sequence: TGTGCCAGCAACGAGGGAGAAACTGAAGCTTTCTTT.

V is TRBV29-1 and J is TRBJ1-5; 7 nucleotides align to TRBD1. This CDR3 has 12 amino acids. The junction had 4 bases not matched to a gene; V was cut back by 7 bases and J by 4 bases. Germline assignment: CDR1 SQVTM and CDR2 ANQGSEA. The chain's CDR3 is CSAGTVNQPQHF. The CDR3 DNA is TGCAGCGCCGGGACAGTGAATCAGCCCCAGCATTTT.

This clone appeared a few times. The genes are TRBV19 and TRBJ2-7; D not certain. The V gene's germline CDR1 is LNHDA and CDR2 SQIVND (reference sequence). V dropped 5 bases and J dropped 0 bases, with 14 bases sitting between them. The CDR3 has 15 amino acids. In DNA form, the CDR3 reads TGTGCCAGTAGTCTCAATTGGCATAGCTCCTACGAGCAGTACTTC. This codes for CASSLNWHSSYEQYF.

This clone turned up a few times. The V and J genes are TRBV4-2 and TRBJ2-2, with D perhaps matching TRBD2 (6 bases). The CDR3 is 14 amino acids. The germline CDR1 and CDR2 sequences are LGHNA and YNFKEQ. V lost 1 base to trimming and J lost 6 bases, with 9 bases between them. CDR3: CASSQAPGAGELFF. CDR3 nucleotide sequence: TGTGCCAGCAGCCAAGCCCCGGGGGCCGGGGAGCTGTTTTTT.

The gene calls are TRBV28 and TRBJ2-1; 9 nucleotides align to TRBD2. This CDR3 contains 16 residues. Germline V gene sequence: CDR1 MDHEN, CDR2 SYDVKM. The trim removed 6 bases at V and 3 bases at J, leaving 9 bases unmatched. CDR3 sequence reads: CASRSSGAGLYNEQFF. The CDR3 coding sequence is TGTGCCAGCAGATCTAGCGGGGCCGGCCTCTACAATGAGCAGTTCTTC.

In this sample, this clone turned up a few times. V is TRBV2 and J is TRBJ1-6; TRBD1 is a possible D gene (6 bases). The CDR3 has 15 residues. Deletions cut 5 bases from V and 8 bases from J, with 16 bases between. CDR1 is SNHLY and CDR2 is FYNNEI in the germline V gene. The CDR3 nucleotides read TGTGCCAGCAGTCTTTATCAGGGGAAAGATTCACCCCTCCACTTT. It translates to CASSLYQGKDSPLHF.